This TCR beta chain stems from a study of long-term antiretroviral therapy in people with HIV. Study-level results: In HIV, the repertoires covered a tighter span of CDR3 lengths than in controls. Even long-term ART left TRB diversity below transplant donor controls, despite gains.

A word on this clone: Its antigen is undetermined.

In the United States, treatment was given to all participants with HIV. Every specimen provided 1-10 million cryopreserved PBMC before DNA extraction took place. V gave up 0 bases and J gave up 7 bases, with 12 bases separating them. Germline lookup yields CDR1 MNHEY and CDR2 SVGAGI. CDR3 size: 14 residues. Survey-level resolution applied to immunoSEQ assay v3.0. Only in-frame clones appear in the TCRdb table, and some are missing; sequencing was by immunoSEQ multiplex PCR. Here the sample spans 15,000 to 20,000 clones, about 88% being singletons. This specimen consisted of unsorted PBMCs, obtained 6.9 years after starting antiretroviral therapy. The V call is TRBV6-5, the J call TRBJ1-1; D remains ambiguous. The receptor was isolated from a man over 45 with HIV. Written as DNA, the CDR3 is TGTGCCAGCAGTTACTCCTTACTGGCGGTTGAAGCTTTCTTT. Protein sequence: CASSYSLLAVEAFF.